This TCR beta chain came from a study of T-cell reconstitution after alpha-beta-depleted transplantation in children. With 7 bases removed from V and 10 bases from J, the gap between germline ends came to 17 bases. The germline CDR1 and CDR2 sequences are ENHRY and SYGVKD. The CDR3 loop spans 14 amino acids. The TCRbeta library was prepared with unique molecular identifiers. TCRdb re-derived calls from the PCR reads in MiXCR, one entry per CDR3 protein. The data show a few hundred thousand distinct CDR3 sequences, 25% to 30% seen once. The V call is TRBV10-3, the J call TRBJ1-6; tentatively, D is TRBD1 (6 bases). This receptor was obtained from a boy under three years old with Wiskott-Aldrich syndrome, due to receive a stem cell transplant. The sequenced sample was PBMCs, obtained before TCRalphabeta/CD19-depleted stem cell transplant. CDR3 DNA: TGTGCCATCACCATGGACAGAAGTGGATCACCCCTCCACTTT. It yields the protein CAITMDRSGSPLHF.